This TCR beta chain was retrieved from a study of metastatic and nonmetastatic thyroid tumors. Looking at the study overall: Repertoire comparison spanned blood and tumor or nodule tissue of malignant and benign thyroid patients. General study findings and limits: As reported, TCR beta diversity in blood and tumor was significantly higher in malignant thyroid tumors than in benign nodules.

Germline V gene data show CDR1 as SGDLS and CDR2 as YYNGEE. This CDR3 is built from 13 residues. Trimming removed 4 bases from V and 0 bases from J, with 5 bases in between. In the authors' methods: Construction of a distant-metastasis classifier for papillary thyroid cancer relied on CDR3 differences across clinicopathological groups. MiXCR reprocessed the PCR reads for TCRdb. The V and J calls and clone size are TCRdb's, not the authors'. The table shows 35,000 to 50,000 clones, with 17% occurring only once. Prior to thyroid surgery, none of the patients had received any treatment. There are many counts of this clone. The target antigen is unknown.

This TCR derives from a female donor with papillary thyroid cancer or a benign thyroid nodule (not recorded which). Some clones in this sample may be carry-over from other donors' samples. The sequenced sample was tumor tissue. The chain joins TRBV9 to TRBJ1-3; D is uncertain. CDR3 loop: CASSTPSGNTIYF. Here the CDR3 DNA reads TGTGCCAGCAGCACCCCCTCTGGAAACACCATATATTTT.